The sample holds many counts of the clone carrying this TCR beta chain. The source of the sample is a study of identical twins. MiXCR, applied by TCRdb to the 5' RACE reads, yields one record per CDR3 protein. The repertoire includes approximately 230,000 distinct CDR3 sequences, 6.5% to 8% of them detected once, and approximately 14% sits in the top ten. V shed 8 bases and J shed 4 bases, with 9 bases lying between them. The CDR3 covers 12 residues. The V gene's germline CDR1 is SNHLY and CDR2 FYNNEI. The sample also formed part of further work on T cells expressing NK-cell markers.

The source of this sequence is a woman aged 18 to 35 in good health. The chain is built from TRBV2 and TRBJ2-1; D perhaps matches TRBD1 (6 bases). Sequenced sample: CD8+ T cells sorted from blood. Here the CDR3 reads CASRQGYNEQFF. In DNA form, the CDR3 reads TGTGCCAGCCGCCAGGGGTACAATGAGCAGTTCTTC.